The 11 T cell receptor beta chains listed next were all sequenced from one sample in a study of blood T cell repertoires in COVID-19. The method was immunoSEQ multiplex PCR; TCRdb's version includes in-frame clones alone and lacks a portion of them. The sample holds approximately 270,000 clones, about 86% seen once. The specimen sequenced was peripheral blood. The receptor source for this set is a person aged 70 to 80 with COVID-19, enrolled during active disease.

The table lists this clone with a count of one. This chain uses TRBV9 with TRBJ2-1; 7 bases line up with TRBD2. This CDR3 has 15 residues. Trimming removed 4 bases from V and 4 bases from J; junction bases left unmatched: 8. Germline CDR1 SGDLS, CDR2 YYNGEE. CDR3: CASSLLGLGYNEQFF. CDR3 DNA: TGTGCCAGCAGCCTACTCGGACTAGGGTACAATGAGCAGTTCTTC.

The gene calls are TRBV27 and TRBJ1-1, with 8 bases lining up with TRBD1. With 8 bases clipped from V and 0 bases from J, the junction kept 14 bases outside the gene matches. CDR1 is MNHEY and CDR2 is SMNVEV in the germline V gene (reference sequence). CDR3 size: 17 residues. The CDR3 spells CASGGFTGGPLNTEAFF. The CDR3 DNA reads TGTGCCAGCGGGGGGTTCACAGGGGGTCCTTTGAACACTGAAGCTTTCTTT.

The chain employs TRBV5-8 and TRBJ1-6, with D perhaps matching TRBD1 (5 bases). The CDR3 runs to 16 residues. V was trimmed by 4 bases and J by 0 bases, leaving 11 bases between them. Germline CDR1 is SGHTS and CDR2 is YDEGEE. CDR3 sequence reads: CASSMTVSSYNSPLHF. CDR3 sequence (DNA): TGTGCCAGCAGCATGACAGTGAGCTCCTATAATTCACCCCTCCACTTT.

The rearrangement links TRBV6-2 or TRBV6-3 to TRBJ2-7; no definite D call. The CDR3 has 12 residues. Germline V lookup: CDR1 MNHEY, CDR2 SVGEGT. V lost 6 bases and J lost 4, with 10 bases in between. The CDR3 sequence is CASSSFTYEQYF. The CDR3 DNA sequence: TGTGCCAGCAGCTCTTTCACTTACGAGCAGTACTTC.

The gene calls are TRBV3-1 (or the pseudogene TRBV3-2) and TRBJ2-7; 7 bases fit TRBD1. The germline CDR1 and CDR2 sequences are LGHDT and YNNKEL (reference sequence). The CDR3 length is 15 residues. The V and J ends lost 5 bases and 3 bases, in that order; junction bases with no gene match: 10. The CDR3 nucleotides read TGTGCCAGCAGCGATTCCTACAGGGGAGTCTACGAGCAGTACTTC. This sequence encodes CASSDSYRGVYEQYF.

This clone appeared a single time. The V gene is TRBV6-7, the J gene TRBJ2-7; 8 bases fit TRBD1. TRBV6-7 belongs to the ORF category, with a function that is uncertain. Trimming cost V 6 bases and J 0 bases; bases outside gene matches: 4. This CDR3 has 14 residues. The CDR3 sequence: CASRIGQGSYEQYF. The CDR3 DNA reads TGTGCCAGCAGAATCGGACAGGGCTCCTACGAGCAGTACTTC.

The rearrangement uses TRBV19 and TRBJ2-3, with a weak D call TRBD1 (6 bases). The CDR3 sequence is 14 residues long. CDR1 and CDR2 from the germline V gene are LNHDA and SQIVND (reference sequence). The ends were cut back, 6 bases at V and 1 base at J, with 11 bases in the middle. The CDR3 coding sequence is TGTGCCAGTAGCCCAGGACAGCGCACAGATACGCAGTATTTT. Amino acids: CASSPGQRTDTQYF.

This chain joins TRBV28 and TRBJ1-5, with a tentative D call TRBD1 (5 bases). The CDR3 is 14 amino acids. V lost 4 bases to trimming and J lost 6 bases, with 13 bases between them. Looked up from germline, CDR1 is MDHEN and CDR2 is SYDVKM. The CDR3 coding sequence is TGTGCCAGCAGTTCCTCAGGGATGGGTCAGCCCCAGCATTTT. Residues: CASSSSGMGQPQHF.

The chain carries TRBV19 and TRBJ2-7; no firm D call. With 3 bases removed from V and 1 base from J, the gap between germline ends came to 7 bases. The CDR3 covers 13 residues. Germline-derived CDR1 and CDR2 are LNHDA and SQIVND (reference sequence). The DNA for the CDR3 is TGTGCCAGTAGTATTGGCATTTCCTACGAGCAGTACTTC. Translating gives CASSIGISYEQYF.

The J gene is TRBJ2-3, the V gene TRBV28, with 7 bases fitting TRBD2. The CDR3 runs 16 residues. Trimming removed 5 bases from V and 1 base from J; junction bases left unmatched: 9. Germline-derived CDR1 and CDR2 are MDHEN and SYDVKM. The CDR3 DNA reads TGTGCCAGCAGTCCGTGGCGCGGGAGTGGCACAGATACGCAGTATTTT. This gives the protein CASSPWRGSGTDTQYF.

The chain uses TRBV5-1 and TRBJ2-7; 7 bases are shared with TRBD1. The germline V gene encodes CDR1 SGHRS and CDR2 YFSETQ. V shed 4 bases and J 6 bases; nucleotides not matched to a gene: 7. The CDR3 contains 13 residues. The CDR3 is CASSTRQGSEQYF. The CDR3 DNA reads TGCGCCAGCAGCACCAGACAGGGTTCCGAGCAGTACTTC.